This T cell receptor beta chain was profiled in a study of cytotoxic CD8 clonotypes in ibrutinib-treated CLL. Overall study context: Overall, some 25 responses were partial and 2 complete; following median roughly 62 months, roughly 15 patients stayed remitted and approximately 12 progressed. Mean per-sample yields comprised just over 250,000 productive templates and tens of thousands of productive rearrangements. Study conclusions and caveats: Contraction or stability on treatment characterized the public clonotypes, which were uncommon. Starting clonality was above that of age-matched healthy donors and tracked circulating CD8+ T-cell counts.

Assay used: immunoSEQ multiplex PCR; TCRdb lists only in-frame clones, some missing. The profile covers roughly 130,000 clones, with under 95% appearing a single time and 10% to 11% taken by the ten largest. This clone appeared once. The antigen is undetermined. Germline CDR1 and CDR2: SEHNR and FQNEAQ (reference sequence). Trimming pared 2 bases from V and 2 bases from J, leaving 9 bases between. The CDR3 loop spans 14 amino acids. The chain carries TRBV7-9 and TRBJ2-5; D is ambiguous. The source is a human donor with chronic lymphocytic leukemia. Here the sequenced sample was PBMCs, taken after 12 months of ibrutinib treatment. The DNA for the CDR3 is TGTGCCAGCAGCTTATTGACGATACAAGAGACCCAGTACTTC. Translated, it gives CASSLLTIQETQYF. The full variable domain, in which reference TRBV7-9 and TRBJ2-5 provide the parts outside the CDR3, is DTGVSQNPRHKITKRGQNVTFRCDPISEHNRLYWYRQTLGQGPEFLTYFQNEAQLEKSRLLSDRFSAERPKGSFSTLEIQRTEQGDSAMYLCASSLLTIQETQYFGPGTRLLVL.